This is a list of T cell receptor beta chains from one sample in a study of HIV-infected patients and healthy controls. TCRdb used MiXCR to reprocess the 5' RACE reads, holding one entry per CDR3 protein. Altogether about 64,000 distinct CDR3 sequences are present, under 25% being singletons, with the ten largest covering about 1.5%. The sequencing sample was made of CD4+ T cells from blood. Every receptor here comes from a human donor in good health. Each CDR3 is given with its conserved first and last residue. A D gene is named only where the DNA matches it firmly. Rows may omit the clone size; those that give it use once, few, many or a size class.

j_call clone_size v_call d_call cdr3_aa cdr3_nt
TRBJ1-1 NA TRBV7-9 NA CASSPENTEAFF TGTGCCAGCAGCCCCGAGAACACTGAAGCTTTCTTT
TRBJ2-3 NA TRBV2 TRBD2 CASSSDWREGTDTQYF TGTGCCAGCAGCTCAGACTGGCGGGAGGGCACAGATACGCAGTATTTT
TRBJ2-3 NA TRBV19 NA CASSGKRRGFSADTQYF TGTGCCAGTAGTGGGAAAAGGAGAGGGTTTTCGGCAGATACGCAGTATTTT
TRBJ1-6 few TRBV20-1 NA CSAKSWSVDSPLHF TGCAGTGCTAAGAGCTGGTCCGTGGATTCACCCCTCCACTTT
TRBJ2-3 many TRBV7-2 NA CASSLGGGPTDTQYF TGTGCCAGCAGCTTAGGAGGGGGGCCAACAGATACGCAGTATTTT
TRBJ1-1 NA TRBV5-1 TRBD1 CASSFGTGRNTEAFF TGCGCCAGCAGCTTTGGGACAGGGCGGAACACTGAAGCTTTCTTT
TRBJ2-1 few TRBV5-5 NA CASSLEGSLANEQFF TGTGCCAGCAGCTTGGAAGGTAGTCTAGCGAATGAGCAGTTCTTC
TRBJ2-1 few TRBV12-3/TRBV12-4 NA CASSGGQGGYNEQFF TGTGCCAGCAGTGGGGGGCAGGGTGGGTACAATGAGCAGTTCTTC
TRBJ2-3 many TRBV4-2 TRBD2 CASSQELAGASDTQYF TGTGCCAGCAGCCAAGAACTAGCGGGAGCCTCAGATACGCAGTATTTT
TRBJ2-3 few TRBV11-1 NA CASSHLPTGLTDTQYF TGTGCCAGCAGCCACCTACCGACAGGCCTCACAGATACGCAGTATTTT
TRBJ1-2 NA TRBV11-2 TRBD1 CASSPRQGHRDGYTF TGTGCCAGCAGCCCCCGACAGGGGCATCGGGATGGCTACACCTTC
TRBJ1-1 few TRBV11-2 NA CASSLVIQGGAEAFF TGTGCCAGCAGCTTAGTTATCCAGGGAGGAGCTGAAGCTTTCTTT
TRBJ2-7 many TRBV2 NA CASSDRTVDLKYF TGTGCCAGCAGTGACAGGACCGTGGATCTGAAGTACTTC
TRBJ2-3 few TRBV20-1 NA CSARDPRGAADTQYF TGCAGTGCTAGAGATCCGAGGGGCGCGGCAGATACGCAGTATTTT